This T cell receptor beta chain was sequenced in a study of T cell responses to AZD1222 COVID-19 vaccine. Study-wide background: Combined were second doses at about 4 or about 12 weeks. Regarding the study as a whole: Spike-specific TCR breadth and depth were elevated following two AZD1222 doses.

On this clone itself: Its antigen is unidentified.

TCRdb keeps only in-frame clones here, not all; method: immunoSEQ multiplex PCR. This sample has over 100,000 clones, with around 84% found just once. Specimen: peripheral blood, collected on day 0 of AZD1222 vaccination. This receptor was taken from an adult in good health.

The CDR3 is CATSDGGGGPETQYF. The CDR3 DNA sequence: TGTGCCACCAGTGACGGAGGGGGCGGTCCCGAGACCCAGTACTTC. The J gene is TRBJ2-5, the V gene TRBV24-1, with D possibly TRBD1 on 7 matching bases. The CDR3 sequence is 15 residues long. The germline V gene has CDR1 KGHDR and CDR2 SFDVKD. V gave up 4 bases and J gave up 5 bases, with 16 bases separating them.